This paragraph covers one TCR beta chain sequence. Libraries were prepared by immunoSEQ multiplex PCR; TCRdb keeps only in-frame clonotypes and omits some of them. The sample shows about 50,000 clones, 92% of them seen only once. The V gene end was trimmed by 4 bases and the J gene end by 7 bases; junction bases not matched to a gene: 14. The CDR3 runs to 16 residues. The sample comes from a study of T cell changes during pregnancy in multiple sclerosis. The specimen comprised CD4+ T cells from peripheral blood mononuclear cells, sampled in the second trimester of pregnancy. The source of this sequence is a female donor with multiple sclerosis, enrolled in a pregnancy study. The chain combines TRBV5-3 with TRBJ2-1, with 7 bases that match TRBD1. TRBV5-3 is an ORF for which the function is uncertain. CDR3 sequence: CARSRTVGQFENEQFF. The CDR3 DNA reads TGTGCCAGAAGCAGGACGGTGGGACAGTTCGAGAATGAGCAGTTCTTC.